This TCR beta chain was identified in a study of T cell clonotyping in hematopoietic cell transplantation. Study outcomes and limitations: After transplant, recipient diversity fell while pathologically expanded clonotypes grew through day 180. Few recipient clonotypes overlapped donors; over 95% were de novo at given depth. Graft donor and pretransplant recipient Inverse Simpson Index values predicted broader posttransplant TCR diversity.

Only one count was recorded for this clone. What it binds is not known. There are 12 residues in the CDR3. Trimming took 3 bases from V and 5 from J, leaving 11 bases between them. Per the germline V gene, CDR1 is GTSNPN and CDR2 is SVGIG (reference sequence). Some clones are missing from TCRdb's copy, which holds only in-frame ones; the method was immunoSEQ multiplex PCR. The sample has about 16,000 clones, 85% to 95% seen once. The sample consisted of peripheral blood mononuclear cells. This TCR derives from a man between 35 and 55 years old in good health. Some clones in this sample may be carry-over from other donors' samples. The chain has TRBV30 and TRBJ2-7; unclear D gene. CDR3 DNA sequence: TGTGCCTGGAGCGAGGTCCTGAACGAGCAGTACTTC. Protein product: CAWSEVLNEQYF.